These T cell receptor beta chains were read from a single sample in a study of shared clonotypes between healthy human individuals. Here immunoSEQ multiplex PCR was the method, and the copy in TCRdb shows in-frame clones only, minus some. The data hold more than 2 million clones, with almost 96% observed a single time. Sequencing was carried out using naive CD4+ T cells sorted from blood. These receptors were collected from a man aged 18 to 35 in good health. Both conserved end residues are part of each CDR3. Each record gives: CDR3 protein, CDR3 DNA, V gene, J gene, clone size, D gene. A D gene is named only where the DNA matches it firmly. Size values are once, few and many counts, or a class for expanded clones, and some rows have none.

CASGRQGAGADIQYF	TGTGCCAGCGGAAGACAGGGGGCCGGTGCGGACATTCAGTACTTC	TRBV6-5	TRBJ2-4	once	TRBD1
CASSHGQDPTDTQYF	TGTGCCAGCAGTCATGGACAGGACCCCACAGATACGCAGTATTTT	TRBV6-1	TRBJ2-3	once	TRBD1
CASSTGTGPNYGYTF	TGTGCCAGCTCAACCGGGACAGGGCCGAACTATGGCTACACCTTC	TRBV18	TRBJ1-2	-	TRBD1
CASSSSPSPGELFF	TGTGCCAGCAGTTCCTCTCCTTCCCCCGGGGAGCTGTTTTTT	TRBV28	TRBJ2-2	-	-
CASSLQDSSYEQYF	TGTGCCAGCAGTTTACAGGACAGCTCCTACGAGCAGTACTTC	TRBV27	TRBJ2-7	-	-
CASSGEGIGEKLFF	TGTGCCAGCAGTGGGGAGGGGATAGGAGAAAAACTGTTTTTT	TRBV2	TRBJ1-4	few	-
CASSSGGFNEQFF	TGTGCCAGCAGCTCGGGCGGGTTCAATGAGCAGTTCTTC	TRBV11-3	TRBJ2-1	-	-
CASSLGPGAETQDF	TGTGCCAGCAGCTTAGGTCCGGGGGCGGAGACCCAAGACTTC	TRBV7-2	TRBJ2-5	-	-
CASSQEDRDGGKLFF	TGCGCCAGCAGCCAGGAGGACAGGGACGGAGGAAAACTGTTTTTT	TRBV4-1	TRBJ1-4	-	TRBD1
CASLGLVGVDEQYF	TGTGCCAGCTTGGGACTAGTCGGTGTGGACGAGCAGTACTTC	TRBV6-6	TRBJ2-7	-	TRBD2
CASSFRQGPGLQGYTF	TGTGCCAGCAGTTTTAGACAGGGTCCGGGATTGCAGGGCTACACCTTC	TRBV27	TRBJ1-2	-	TRBD1
CASSPRAANTEAFF	TGTGCCAGCAGCCCCCGTGCAGCGAACACTGAAGCTTTCTTT	TRBV7-2	TRBJ1-1	once	-
CASSYRGLKAGYTF	TGTGCCAGCAGTTACAGGGGGCTAAAGGCTGGCTACACCTTC	TRBV28	TRBJ1-2	-	TRBD1
CASSLAVLAGAFF	TGTGCCAGCAGCTTAGCAGTCTTGGCGGGGGCTTTCTTT	TRBV7-2	TRBJ1-1	-	-
CAISDKGSYSPLHF	TGTGCCATCAGTGATAAGGGGTCCTATTCACCCCTCCACTTT	TRBV10-3	TRBJ1-6	-	-
CASSLGSGLLSYEQYF	TGTGCCAGCAGCTTGGGTAGCGGCCTTCTCTCCTACGAGCAGTACTTC	TRBV5-4	TRBJ2-7	-	-
CASSYGTGVFYEQYF	TGTGCCAGCAGCTACGGGACAGGGGTGTTCTACGAGCAGTACTTC	TRBV7-2	TRBJ2-7	-	TRBD1
CASSLAGSGYKNIQYF	TGTGCCAGCAGCTTAGCGGGAAGCGGCTACAAAAACATTCAGTACTTC	TRBV7-9	TRBJ2-4	-	-
CASSPHGGVGDTQYF	TGTGCCAGCTCACCACATGGGGGGGTAGGAGATACGCAGTATTTT	TRBV18	TRBJ2-3	-	TRBD2
CASTAQGLIQETQYF	TGTGCCAGCACTGCACAGGGATTGATCCAAGAGACCCAGTACTTC	TRBV6-1	TRBJ2-5	-	-
CASSETQLAKNIQYF	TGTGCCAGCAGCGAAACACAGCTAGCCAAAAACATTCAGTACTTC	TRBV6-1	TRBJ2-4	-	-
CASSEMATFEQYF	TGTGCCAGCAGTGAAATGGCCACCTTCGAGCAGTACTTC	TRBV6-1	TRBJ2-7	-	-
CAWSAAGWTDTQYF	TGTGCCTGGAGTGCGGCGGGGTGGACAGATACGCAGTATTTT	TRBV30	TRBJ2-3	-	-
CASSLYGTYEQYF	TGCGCCAGCAGCTTGTACGGGACCTACGAGCAGTACTTC	TRBV5-1	TRBJ2-7	-	-
CSATPGGTEAFF	TGCAGCGCAACTCCAGGGGGCACTGAAGCTTTCTTT	TRBV29-1	TRBJ1-1	-	TRBD1
CASSLGSVKGYTF	TGTGCCAGCAGCCTCGGTTCAGTAAAGGGCTACACCTTC	TRBV7-9	TRBJ1-2	-	-
CASSLEGYSNQPQHF	TGCGCCAGCAGCTTGGAGGGGTATAGCAATCAGCCCCAGCATTTT	TRBV5-1	TRBJ1-5	-	-
CASSYDFWSTDTQYF	TGTGCCAGCAGTTACGATTTCTGGAGCACAGATACGCAGTATTTT	TRBV6-5	TRBJ2-3	-	-
CASSYKGDSGNTIYF	TGTGCCAGCAGCTATAAGGGGGATTCGGGAAACACCATATATTTT	TRBV9	TRBJ1-3	once	-
CASSLAGGPDGEQFF	TGCGCCAGCAGCTTAGCGGGAGGGCCGGACGGTGAGCAGTTCTTC	TRBV5-1	TRBJ2-1	-	TRBD2
CAISGGRRGPDGELFF	TGTGCCATCAGTGGTGGGCGCAGGGGGCCGGACGGGGAGCTGTTTTTT	TRBV10-3	TRBJ2-2	-	TRBD1
CAWSGRRGVLETQYF	TGTGCCTGGAGTGGAAGGAGAGGGGTTCTAGAGACCCAGTACTTC	TRBV30	TRBJ2-5	-	-
CASSDYRGGEQYF	TGTGCCAGCAGTGACTACAGGGGAGGCGAGCAGTACTTC	TRBV6-1	TRBJ2-7	-	-
CASSLAKGAKNTEAFF	TGCGCCAGCAGCTTGGCCAAGGGGGCTAAGAACACTGAAGCTTTCTTT	TRBV5-1	TRBJ1-1	-	TRBD1
CASSPGLQVYEQYF	TGTGCCAGCAGCCCAGGGTTGCAGGTCTACGAGCAGTACTTC	TRBV7-9	TRBJ2-7	-	-
CASSFIATNEKLFF	TGTGCCAGCAGTTTCATCGCAACTAATGAAAAACTGTTTTTT	TRBV27	TRBJ1-4	-	-
CASSVAGGGQETQYF	TGTGCCAGCAGCGTAGCGGGGGGCGGCCAAGAGACCCAGTACTTC	TRBV11-3	TRBJ2-5	-	TRBD2
CAGSIGTGYGGYTF	TGTGCCGGTAGTATTGGCACAGGGTATGGTGGCTACACCTTC	TRBV19	TRBJ1-2	-	-
CASSPASSYQETQYF	TGTGCCAGCAGTCCCGCCTCTTCGTACCAAGAGACCCAGTACTTC	TRBV28	TRBJ2-5	-	-
CATSRVAGLYEQYF	TGTGCCACCAGCAGAGTGGCGGGCCTCTACGAGCAGTACTTC	TRBV15	TRBJ2-7	-	-
CASSLWGLNPGIQETQYF	TGTGCCAGCAGCCTCTGGGGCCTAAACCCGGGGATCCAAGAGACCCAGTACTTC	TRBV7-2	TRBJ2-5	-	-
CASTETSGNLYEQYF	TGTGCCAGCACCGAGACTAGCGGGAATCTCTACGAGCAGTACTTC	TRBV5-6	TRBJ2-7	-	TRBD2
CASSSQGLRGTEAFF	TGTGCCAGCAGCTCACAGGGGCTGCGGGGCACTGAAGCTTTCTTT	TRBV7-2	TRBJ1-1	-	TRBD1
CAISEPKERDDEQYF	TGTGCCATCAGTGAGCCAAAAGAACGGGACGACGAGCAGTACTTC	TRBV10-3	TRBJ2-7	-	-
CASSLARGSREQYF	TGTGCCAGCAGCTTAGCCCGGGGTTCGCGCGAGCAGTACTTC	TRBV7-8	TRBJ2-7	-	-
CASSPFQGTYGYTF	TGTGCCAGCAGCCCTTTCCAGGGTACCTATGGCTACACCTTC	TRBV7-2	TRBJ1-2	-	-
CAWSRPNTGELFF	TGTGCCTGGAGTCGGCCGAACACCGGGGAGCTGTTTTTT	TRBV30	TRBJ2-2	-	-
CASSPPDRYLYGYTF	TGCGCCAGCAGCCCCCCCGACAGGTACCTCTATGGCTACACCTTC	TRBV4-1	TRBJ1-2	-	-
CASSIEQTGYNEQFF	TGTGCCAGTAGTATAGAACAGACAGGCTACAATGAGCAGTTCTTC	TRBV19	TRBJ2-1	-	-
CASSQSANGLAGGPSYEQYF	TGCGCCAGCAGCCAATCGGCTAACGGACTAGCGGGAGGGCCTAGTTACGAGCAGTACTTC	TRBV4-3	TRBJ2-7	-	TRBD2
CASSFDNPGLAIADTQYF	TGTGCCAGCAGCTTCGACAATCCGGGACTAGCGATTGCAGATACGCAGTATTTT	TRBV11-2	TRBJ2-3	-	TRBD2
CASSLVGRGINQPQHF	TGTGCCAGCAGCTTAGTTGGGAGAGGTATCAATCAGCCCCAGCATTTT	TRBV7-2	TRBJ1-5	-	-
CASKGEGTGGAQPQHF	TGTGCCAGTAAGGGAGAAGGGACAGGGGGCGCTCAGCCCCAGCATTTT	TRBV19	TRBJ1-5	once	TRBD1
CASSYSFFRGDEQFF	TGTGCCAGCAGTTACTCGTTTTTTCGGGGGGATGAGCAGTTCTTC	TRBV6-5	TRBJ2-1	-	TRBD2
CASSFVQGTSYEQYF	TGTGCCAGTTCCTTTGTCCAGGGAACGTCCTACGAGCAGTACTTC	TRBV5-4	TRBJ2-7	once	-
CASSLRGQGEQYF	TGTGCCAGCAGTTTACGGGGACAGGGCGAGCAGTACTTC	TRBV6-6	TRBJ2-7	-	TRBD1
CASSPGQRNSPLHF	TGTGCCAGCTCTCCGGGACAGAGAAATTCACCCCTCCACTTT	TRBV18	TRBJ1-6	-	TRBD1
CASSGGQGAYEQYF	TGTGCCAGCAGCGGGGGACAGGGGGCCTACGAGCAGTACTTC	TRBV5-4	TRBJ2-7	-	TRBD1
CASNDRGYGNTEAFF	TGTGCCAGTAATGACAGGGGGTATGGGAACACTGAAGCTTTCTTT	TRBV19	TRBJ1-1	-	TRBD1
CASSASLGTGELFF	TGTGCCAGCAGTGCTTCCCTAGGGACCGGGGAGCTGTTTTTT	TRBV6-5	TRBJ2-2	-	-